This TCR beta chain was obtained from a study of PD-L1 blockade in urothelial cancer (TCRdb year 2017). About the study as a whole: All patients started therapy around 2014 and received atezolizumab 1,200 mg intravenously every 3 weeks. Blood samples were analyzed at 3 weeks after treatment start (second dose) and at 6 weeks after treatment start. Blood samples yielded a median of about 150,000 T cells and tens of thousands of unique TCRs, with median clonality roughly 0.082. Twenty-five of 29 patients were males with bladder-origin urothelial cancer, and about 65% of the roughly 30 reported a prior smoking history. Several patients achieved durable clinical benefit and 20 did not. Whole exome sequencing and RNA sequencing of pretreatment tumors were performed alongside TCR sequencing in the same patients. Durable clinical benefit was defined as a progression-free survival longer than 6 months, and TCR features were additionally tested against progression-free survival and overall survival. The study, an exploratory multi-omic analysis, examined somatic, immune and clinical correlates of response to PD-L1 blockade with atezolizumab in urothelial cancer. Pretreatment tumor samples, along with matched peripheral blood serially collected before and after atezolizumab treatment, were subjected to TCR sequencing. Patients had an ECOG performance status of 0 or 1 and had received between 0 and 3 prior chemotherapy regimens. Pretreatment blood TCR-seq was available for about 28 patients, at least one posttreatment blood collection was obtained for some 25 patients, and tumor TCR-seq was available for some 25 patients.

Results the study describes overall, beyond this receptor: Improved progression-free and overall survival was associated with having pretreatment peripheral blood TCR clonality below the median. Patients with durable benefit showed greater expansion of tumor-associated TCR clones in peripheral blood 3 weeks after starting treatment (n ≈ 22, p = 0.022). Because of the small sample size (n ≈ 29) and the many exploratory analyses performed, the results are intended to be regarded as hypothesis-generating.

The CDR3 measures 14 amino acids from cysteine to phenylalanine. The DNA shown is the 42-base CDR3, in frame from base 1. CDR1 and CDR2 were assigned from the germline V gene as MNHEY and SVGAGI. Clipping removes 5 bases from V and 7 bases from J, with 3 as the unmatched junction base count. Each PCR received spiked-in synthetic TCR analog templates so that absolute template abundance could be estimated from read counts. TCRbeta CDR3 regions were amplified from genomic DNA with bias-controlled V and J gene primers using the immunoSEQ assay. Rearranged TCRbeta segments were sequenced at approximately 20X coverage. In the authors' own workflow: Clustering was used to correct sequencing errors, and CDR3s were annotated against IMGT to assign V, D and J genes. Out-of-frame and stop-codon sequences were excluded, and only productive TCRbeta rearrangements were used in downstream analyses. Clonality was computed as one minus Shannon entropy normalized by the log of the number of unique productive sequences. Fisher's exact test with Benjamini-Hochberg correction, using a cutoff of adjusted p below 0.01, was how clones that differed between time points or between blood and tumor were identified. As stored in TCRdb, this immuneACCESS dataset retains in-frame rearrangements with V and J assigned. A fraction of the clones does not appear; measured against another copy, unresolved V genes explain less than half of the discrepancy, and the remainder lacks a known reason. The V and J calls and clone size are taken from that table; D and trimming were inferred from the DNA. Within this sample are some 120,000 clones, with around 85% of them counted one time only. The ten largest clones take up about 2.9% of the sample.

Comments on this clone: The antigen it binds to is not known. One base away there is no much larger clone; base qualities are not given.

The time point label here, explained by the study, means: pretreatment peripheral blood. The cohort comprised nearly 30 patients with locally advanced or metastatic urothelial carcinoma treated at Memorial Sloan Kettering on a trial protocol. Peripheral blood mononuclear cells were collected pretreatment and during treatment, with between 1 and 8 total time points obtained per patient. The Qiagen DNeasy Blood extraction kit was used to purify genomic DNA from total PBMCs and from tumor samples. PBMCs were collected pretreatment and during treatment and were isolated and stored as previously described.

The receptor was derived from a man aged 45-65 years with urothelial cancer. Material: PBMCs, obtained around atezolizumab (anti-PD-L1) treatment. The V and J genes are TRBV6-5 and TRBJ1-6; 9 bases in between match TRBD1. The sequenced DNA is TGTGCCAGCAGTCGGGACAGGGAAAATTCACCCCTCCACTTT. The translation is CASSRDRENSPLHF.